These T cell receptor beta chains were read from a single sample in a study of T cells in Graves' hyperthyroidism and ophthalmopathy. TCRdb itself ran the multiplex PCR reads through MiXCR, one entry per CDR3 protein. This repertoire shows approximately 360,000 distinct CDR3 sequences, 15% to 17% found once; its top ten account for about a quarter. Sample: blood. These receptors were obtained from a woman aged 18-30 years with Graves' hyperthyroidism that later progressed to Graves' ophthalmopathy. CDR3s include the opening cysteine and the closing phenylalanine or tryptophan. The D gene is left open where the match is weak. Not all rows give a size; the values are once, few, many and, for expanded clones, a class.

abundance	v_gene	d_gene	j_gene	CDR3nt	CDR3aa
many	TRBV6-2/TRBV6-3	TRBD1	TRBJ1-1	TGTGCCAGCGGGCGGACAGGGTATGAGGGCATGAACACTGAAGCTTTCTTT	CASGRTGYEGMNTEAFF
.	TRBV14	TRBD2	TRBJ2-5	TGTGCCAGCAGCCCCAGGCGGGAGACCCAAGAGACCCAGTACTTC	CASSPRRETQETQYF
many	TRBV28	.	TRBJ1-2	TGTGCCAGCAGTTTACGGGTTTACGGCTACACCTTC	CASSLRVYGYTF
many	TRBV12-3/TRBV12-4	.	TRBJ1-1	TGTGCCAGCAGCCTGGGACGACTTTACACTGAAGCTTTCTTT	CASSLGRLYTEAFF
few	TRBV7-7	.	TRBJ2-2	TGTGCTAGCAGCTTAGGGGGGCCCGGCACCGGGGAGCTGTTTTTT	CASSLGGPGTGELFF
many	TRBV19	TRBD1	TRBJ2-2	TGTGCCAGTAAAGGTTCCTGGGCAGGGGGCGCCCAAGTGGTAAACACCGGGGAGCTGTTTTTT	CASKGSWAGGAQVVNTGELFF
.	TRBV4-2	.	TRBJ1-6	TGTGCCAGCAGCCAAGAGCAGGGAGCGGTGAATTCACCCCTCCACTTT	CASSQEQGAVNSPLHF
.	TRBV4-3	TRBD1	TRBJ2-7	TGCGCCAGCAGCCAAGAATCGGCAGGGGGCTTCTACGAGCAGTACTTC	CASSQESAGGFYEQYF
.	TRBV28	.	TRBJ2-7	TGTGCCAGCAGTTATGGGCTCGGATACGAGCAGTACTTC	CASSYGLGYEQYF
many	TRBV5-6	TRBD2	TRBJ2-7	TGTGCCAGCAGCCGCGGACTAGAACCCTTCTACGAGCAGTACTTC	CASSRGLEPFYEQYF
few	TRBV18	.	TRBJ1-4	TGTGCCAGCTCAGAGTACTCGGTCCAGCTGAATGAAAAACTGTTTTTT	CASSEYSVQLNEKLFF
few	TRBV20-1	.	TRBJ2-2	TGCAGTGCTAGAGGGGGAAGGGAAATCTCCACCGGGGAGCTGTTTTTT	CSARGGREISTGELFF
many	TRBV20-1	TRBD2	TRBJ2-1	TGCAGTGTTAGTTCTAGCGGGAGGGCCATTGAGCAGTTCTTC	CSVSSSGRAIEQFF
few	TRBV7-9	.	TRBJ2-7	TGTGCCAGCAGCTTTCCCCGCGACTGGCTCTCCTACGAGCAGTACTTC	CASSFPRDWLSYEQYF
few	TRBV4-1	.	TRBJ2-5	TGCGCCAGCAGCCAATGGGGACAGACCCAGTACTTC	CASSQWGQTQYF
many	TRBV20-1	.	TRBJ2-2	TGCAGCCACGATCCGGCGCGGAGCACCGGGGAGCTGTTTTTT	CSHDPARSTGELFF
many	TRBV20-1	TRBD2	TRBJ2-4	TGCAGTGCTAGAAGGTGGGGGGGAGGCGGGGGTAACATTCAGTACTTC	CSARRWGGGGGNIQYF
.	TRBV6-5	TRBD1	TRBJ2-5	TGTGCCAGCGGGCTCCGGACAGGGCTTGGAGAGACCCAGTACTTC	CASGLRTGLGETQYF
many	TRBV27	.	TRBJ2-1	TGTGCCAGCAGTTTGTCAAACAGGAATGAGCAGTTCTTC	CASSLSNRNEQFF
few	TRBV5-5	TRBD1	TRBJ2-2	TGTGCCAGCAGCTCTCTTAATATCCGGGACAGGGATGGTGGGGAGCTGTTTTTT	CASSSLNIRDRDGGELFF
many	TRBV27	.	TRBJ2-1	TGTGCCAGCAGTTTTGAGGGACGGGAGCAGTTCTTC	CASSFEGREQFF
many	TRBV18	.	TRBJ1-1	TGTGCCAGCTCACCGTGGCAGGCGAACACTGAAGCTTTCTTT	CASSPWQANTEAFF
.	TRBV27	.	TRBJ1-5	TGTGCCAGCAGTCCTGGGAGGGATCAGCCCCAGCATTTT	CASSPGRDQPQHF
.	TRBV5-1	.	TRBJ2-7	TGCGCCAGCAGACAATGGGGTTCCTTCTACGAGCAGTACTTC	CASRQWGSFYEQYF
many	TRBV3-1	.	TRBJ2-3	TGTGCCAGCAGCCAAGAGCGCCAACAAGAGGCGCAGTATTTT	CASSQERQQEAQYF
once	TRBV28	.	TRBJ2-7	TGTGCCAGCATACGACAGGCGGGGACCTACGAGCAGTACTTC	CASIRQAGTYEQYF
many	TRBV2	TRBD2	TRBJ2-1	TGTGCCAGCAAGGGGACTACCCTCTCCTACAATGAGCAGTTCTTC	CASKGTTLSYNEQFF
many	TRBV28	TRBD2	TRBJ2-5	TGTGCCAGCAGTTCCCCCTCGGGGGGAGAGACCCAGTACTTC	CASSSPSGGETQYF